In this sample, the clone carrying this T cell receptor beta chain turned up a few times. Its antigen remains unknown. A single record per CDR3 protein comes from TCRdb applying MiXCR to the 5' RACE reads. The sample consists of 640,000 or so distinct CDR3 sequences, approximately 6.1% of them appearing once. These data belong to a study of identical twins. Germline V gives CDR1 SGHNT, CDR2 YENEEA. This CDR3 contains 22 residues. Trimming took 1 base from V and 10 from J, leaving 38 bases between them. Findings and caveats of the study: Diverse VJ usage suggested most zero-insertion clonotypes were not invariant T cells.

The TCR sequence derives from a man between 18 and 35 years old in good health. Material: naive T cells sorted from blood. The chain uses TRBV11-3 and TRBJ2-1; the D gene is possibly TRBD2 (9 bases). CDR3 in amino acids: CASSLGLGGQGGIGREGYEQFF. Here the CDR3 DNA reads TGTGCCAGCAGCTTAGGACTTGGTGGACAGGGTGGTATCGGGCGGGAGGGCTACGAGCAGTTCTTC.